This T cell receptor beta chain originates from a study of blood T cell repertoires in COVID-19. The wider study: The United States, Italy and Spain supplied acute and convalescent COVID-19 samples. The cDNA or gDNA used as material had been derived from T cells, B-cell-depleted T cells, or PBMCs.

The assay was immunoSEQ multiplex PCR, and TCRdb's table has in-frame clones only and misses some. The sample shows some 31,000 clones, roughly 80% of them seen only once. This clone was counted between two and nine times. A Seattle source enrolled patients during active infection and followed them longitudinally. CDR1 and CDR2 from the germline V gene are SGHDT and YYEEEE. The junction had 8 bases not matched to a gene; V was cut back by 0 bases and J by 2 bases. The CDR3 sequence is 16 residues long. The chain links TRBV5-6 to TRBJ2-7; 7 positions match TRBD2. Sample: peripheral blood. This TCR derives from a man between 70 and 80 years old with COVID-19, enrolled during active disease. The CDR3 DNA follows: TGTGCCAGCAGCTTGGGAGGGGCGGGGGTACCCTACGAGCAGTACTTC. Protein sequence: CASSLGGAGVPYEQYF.